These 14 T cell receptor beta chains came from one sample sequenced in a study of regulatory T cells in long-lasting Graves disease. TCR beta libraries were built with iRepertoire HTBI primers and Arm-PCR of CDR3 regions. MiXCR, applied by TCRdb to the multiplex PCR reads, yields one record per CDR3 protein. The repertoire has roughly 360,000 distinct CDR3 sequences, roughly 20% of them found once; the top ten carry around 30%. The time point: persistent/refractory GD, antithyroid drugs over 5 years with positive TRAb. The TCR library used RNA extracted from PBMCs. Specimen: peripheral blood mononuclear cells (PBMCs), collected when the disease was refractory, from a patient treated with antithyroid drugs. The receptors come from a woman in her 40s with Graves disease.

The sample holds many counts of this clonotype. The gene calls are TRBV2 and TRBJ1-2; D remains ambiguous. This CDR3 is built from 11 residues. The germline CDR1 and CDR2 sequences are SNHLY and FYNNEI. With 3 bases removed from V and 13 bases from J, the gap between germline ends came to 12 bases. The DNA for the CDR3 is TGTGCCAGCAGTGAGGCCAGTCAGATCACCTTC. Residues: CASSEASQITF.

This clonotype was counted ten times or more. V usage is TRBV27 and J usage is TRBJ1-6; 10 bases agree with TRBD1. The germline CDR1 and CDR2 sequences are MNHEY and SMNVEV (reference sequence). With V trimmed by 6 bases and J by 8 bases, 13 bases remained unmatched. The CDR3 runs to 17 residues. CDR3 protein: CASRRDPGQGPYSPLHF. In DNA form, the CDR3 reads TGTGCCAGCAGAAGAGACCCGGGACAGGGGCCTTATTCACCCCTCCACTTT.

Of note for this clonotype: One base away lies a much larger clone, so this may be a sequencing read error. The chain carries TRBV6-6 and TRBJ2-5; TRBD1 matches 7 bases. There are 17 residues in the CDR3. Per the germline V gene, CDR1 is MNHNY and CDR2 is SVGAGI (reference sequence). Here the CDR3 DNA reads TGTACCAGCAGTTACTCGAGGGACAGTCTAAGCCCAGAGACCCAGTACTTC. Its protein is CTSSYSRDSLSPETQYF.

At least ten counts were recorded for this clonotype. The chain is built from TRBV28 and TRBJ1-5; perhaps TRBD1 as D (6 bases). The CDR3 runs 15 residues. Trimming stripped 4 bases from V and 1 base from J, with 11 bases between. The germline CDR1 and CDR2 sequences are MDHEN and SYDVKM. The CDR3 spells CASSSAGASNQPQHF. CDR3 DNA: TGTGCCAGCAGTTCAGCAGGGGCGAGCAATCAGCCCCAGCATTTT.

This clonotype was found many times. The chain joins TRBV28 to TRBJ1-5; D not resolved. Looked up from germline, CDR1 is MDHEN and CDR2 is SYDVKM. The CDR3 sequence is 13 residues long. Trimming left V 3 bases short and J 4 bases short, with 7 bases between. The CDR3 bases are TGTGCCAGCAGTTTTAACCTAAATCAGCCCCAGCATTTT. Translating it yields CASSFNLNQPQHF.

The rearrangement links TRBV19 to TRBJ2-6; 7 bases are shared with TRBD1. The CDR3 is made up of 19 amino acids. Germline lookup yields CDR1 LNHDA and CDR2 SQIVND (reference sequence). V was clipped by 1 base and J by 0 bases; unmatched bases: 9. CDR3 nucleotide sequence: TGTGCCAGTAGTATAGCCAGGACAGGAGTTTTCTCTGGGGCCAACGTCCTGACTTTC. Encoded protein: CASSIARTGVFSGANVLTF. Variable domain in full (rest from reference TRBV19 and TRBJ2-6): DGGITQSPKYLFRKEGQNVTLSCEQNLNHDAMYWYRQDPGQGLRLIYYSQIVNDFQKGDIAEGYSVSREKKESFPLTVTSAQKNPTAFYLCASSIARTGVFSGANVLTFGAGSRLTVL.

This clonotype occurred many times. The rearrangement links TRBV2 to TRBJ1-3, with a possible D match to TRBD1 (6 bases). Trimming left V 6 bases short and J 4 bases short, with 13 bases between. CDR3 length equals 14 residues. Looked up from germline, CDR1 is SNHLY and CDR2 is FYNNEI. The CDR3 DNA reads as TGTGCCAGCAGAGCAGGGGCTAACGGAAACACCATATATTTT. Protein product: CASRAGANGNTIYF.

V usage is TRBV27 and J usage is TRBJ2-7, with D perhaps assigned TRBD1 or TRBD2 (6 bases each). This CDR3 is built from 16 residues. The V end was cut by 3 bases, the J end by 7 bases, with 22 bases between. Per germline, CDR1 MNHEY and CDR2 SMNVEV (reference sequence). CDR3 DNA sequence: TGTGCCAGCAGTTTGGTTGGGGGGCTCAGCGCGTGGGAGCAGTACTTC. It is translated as CASSLVGGLSAWEQYF.

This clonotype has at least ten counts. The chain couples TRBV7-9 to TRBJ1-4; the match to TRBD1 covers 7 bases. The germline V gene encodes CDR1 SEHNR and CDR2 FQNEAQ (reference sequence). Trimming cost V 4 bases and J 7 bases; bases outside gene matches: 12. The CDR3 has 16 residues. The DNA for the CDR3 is TGTGCCAGCAGCTCCGGATGGAGACAGGGAGGTGAAAAACTGTTTTTT. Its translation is CASSSGWRQGGEKLFF.

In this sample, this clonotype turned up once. In DNA form, the CDR3 reads TGTGCCAGCAGCGACGGGCGAGATACGCAGTATTTT. It encodes CASSDGRDTQYF. This chain links TRBV5-6 with TRBJ2-3; D gene ambiguous. Germline values: CDR1 SGHDT, CDR2 YYEEEE. V dropped 4 bases and J dropped 5 bases, with 8 bases sitting between them. The CDR3 has 12 amino acids.

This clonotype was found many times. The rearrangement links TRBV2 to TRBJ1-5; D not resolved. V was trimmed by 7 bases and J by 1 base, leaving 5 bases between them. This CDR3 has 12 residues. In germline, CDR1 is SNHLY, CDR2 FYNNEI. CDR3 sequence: CASKDSNQPQHF. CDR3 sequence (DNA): TGTGCCAGCAAGGACAGCAATCAGCCCCAGCATTTT.

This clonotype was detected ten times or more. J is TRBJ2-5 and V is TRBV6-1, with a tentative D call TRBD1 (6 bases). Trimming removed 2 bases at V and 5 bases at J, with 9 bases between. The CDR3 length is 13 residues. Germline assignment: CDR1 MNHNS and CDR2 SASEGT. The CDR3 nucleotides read TGTGCCAGCAGTGAAACCAGGGGTGAGACCCAGTACTTC. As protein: CASSETRGETQYF.

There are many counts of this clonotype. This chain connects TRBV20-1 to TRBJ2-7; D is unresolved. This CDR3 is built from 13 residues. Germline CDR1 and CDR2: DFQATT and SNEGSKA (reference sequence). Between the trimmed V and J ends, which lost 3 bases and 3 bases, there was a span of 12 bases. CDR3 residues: CSASATWVYEQYF. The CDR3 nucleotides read TGCAGTGCTAGTGCGACGTGGGTCTACGAGCAGTACTTC.

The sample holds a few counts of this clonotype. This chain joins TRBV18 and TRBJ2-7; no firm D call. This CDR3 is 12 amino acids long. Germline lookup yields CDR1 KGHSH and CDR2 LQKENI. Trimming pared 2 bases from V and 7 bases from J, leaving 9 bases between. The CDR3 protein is CASSPSVGEQYF. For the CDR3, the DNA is TGTGCCAGCTCACCAAGCGTGGGGGAGCAGTACTTC.